This record covers a single TCR beta chain. There is no known antigen for this receptor. No much larger clone is present one base from it, and per-base qualities are unavailable. This sample is part of a study of blood T cell repertoires in COVID-19 (TCRdb year 2020). About the investigation overall: Samples from collaborators originated in the United States, Italy and Spain and spanned both the acute and convalescent phases of COVID-19. The material from the prospective study consisted of cDNA or gDNA derived from T cells, B-cell-depleted T cells, or PBMCs. Deeply sampled blood TCRbeta repertoires from subjects exposed to, actively infected with, or recovered from COVID-19 were included in the dataset. A freely available public database, intended as a resource for researchers studying the immune response to SARS-CoV-2, is where the repertoires were released. Samples were obtained from the ongoing ImmuneRACE study (first 160 participants) and from over 1,000 subjects provided by 6 global collaborators. A de-identified subject ID, COVID-19 status, age in years and sex were almost always included in the sample metadata. Where available, HLA class I and class II types were taken from metadata supplied by the sample provider and were not determined by assay-based typing. What the authors observed across the whole study: How much clinical and demographic metadata was included differed by source and by participant, and the metadata was provided uncurated.

The CDR3 numbers 14 residues from cysteine through phenylalanine. CDR3 DNA only is kept here, 42 bases in frame from base 1. V is cut by 3 bases and J by 10 bases, and the space between the germline ends is 13 bases. The germline V gene gives CDR1 as SGHTA and CDR2 as FQGNSA. Collaborating institutions collected whole blood in K2EDTA tubes following their own protocols. For TCRbeta analysis, collaborators shipped samples as frozen whole blood, isolated PBMCs, or DNA extracted from either of those sample types. TCRbeta CDR3 regions were amplified from genomic DNA using the immunoSEQ Assay, a bias-controlled multiplex PCR. In the authors' own workflow: Within the assay, amplification of reference gene primers was used to estimate how many nucleated cells each sample contained. To quantify the absolute abundance of each unique TCRbeta CDR3 rearrangement, sequence reads were collapsed and filtered. For each sample, productive Simpson clonality was calculated as the square root of Simpson's diversity index over productive rearrangements. In TCRdb, the immuneACCESS table is reduced to in-frame sequences with V and J assigned. These tables do not hold every clone; where another copy was compared, an unresolved V gene accounts for under half, and the others remain unexplained. V, J and clone size are those of that table, while D and trimming were read from the DNA. The sample table records some 250,000 clones; about four fifths of these occur just once. The ten largest account for roughly 9.6% of the sample.

This sequence was found in a woman over 75 with acute or convalescent COVID-19. Input material: peripheral blood. In this chain, TRBV7-2 is recombined with TRBJ1-6, with no confident D gene call. The DNA sequence reads TGTGCCAGCAGCTTTGGGGTTCCGGGGTCACCCCTCCACTTT. The resulting protein is CASSFGVPGSPLHF.